Below are 2 T cell receptor beta chains sequenced from a single sample in a study of cytomegalovirus exposure and HLA in healthy donors. Sequenced by immunoSEQ multiplex PCR; TCRdb stores in-frame clones only, minus some. The sample consists of about 120,000 clones, over 75% of them appearing once. Sequencing was done on a sample of PBMCs. These receptors came from a woman aged 18-29 years in good health and CMV-seropositive.

CDR3 bases: TGTGCCAGCAGCTTCCATGACAGATCCTACGAGCAGTACTTC. Translating it yields CASSFHDRSYEQYF. V and J are TRBV7-9 and TRBJ2-7; D might be TRBD1 (5 bases). This CDR3 has 14 residues. The V gene lost 3 bases and the J gene lost 1 base, with 10 bases spanning the gap. Germline values: CDR1 SEHNR, CDR2 FQNEAQ (reference sequence).

The CDR3 coding sequence is TGCAGCGTTGAAATCGCAGGACAGGGCGAGGTCAATGAGCAGTTCTTC. Encoded protein: CSVEIAGQGEVNEQFF. The V call is TRBV29-1, the J call TRBJ2-1; 8 bases fit TRBD1. This CDR3 has 16 amino acids. Germline trimming cut 2 bases from V and 6 bases from J; bases unmatched to any gene: 12. Germline V gene data show CDR1 as SQVTM and CDR2 as ANQGSEA.